This T cell receptor (beta chain) appears in the sequencing data of a study of cytomegalovirus exposure and HLA in healthy donors. V dropped 4 bases and J dropped 9 bases, with 20 bases sitting between them. The CDR3 is 15 residues long. The germline CDR1 and CDR2 sequences are SGHTS and YDEGEE. In the PCR, 60 Vbeta and 13 Jbeta primers were used. Generated by immunoSEQ multiplex PCR, the TCRdb table keeps only in-frame clones and is missing some. The repertoire includes about 300,000 clones, more than 80% of them detected once, and about 4% sits in the top ten. This receptor was identified in a man aged 35 to 55 in good health and CMV-seropositive. Sequenced input: PBMCs. This chain joins TRBV5-8 and TRBJ2-1; possibly TRBD2 for D (5 bases). Here the CDR3 DNA reads TGTGCCAGCAGCCTCAGGATAGCGAGTTCCCTTGAGCAGTTCTTC. Encoded protein: CASSLRIASSLEQFF.